Below, one T cell receptor (beta chain) is given with its context. Sequencing used immunoSEQ multiplex PCR; TCRdb keeps in-frame clones, though not all of them. There are fewer than 85,000 clones in the sample; more than 85% occur only once, and about 4.7% lies in the top ten. This sample was included in a study of technical replicates of blood from a handful of donors. V was clipped by 2 bases and J by 1 base; unmatched bases: 7. CDR1 is SGHRS and CDR2 is YFSETQ in the germline V gene. CDR3 length equals 16 residues. V and J are TRBV5-1 and TRBJ2-7; 9 nucleotides line up with TRBD1. The specimen was PBMCs. The TCR originated in a human donor in good health. Some clones in this sample may be carry-over from other donors' samples. The CDR3 loop reads CASSLGTGKGSYEQYF. The CDR3 region has the DNA TGCGCCAGCAGCTTAGGGACAGGGAAAGGGTCCTACGAGCAGTACTTC.